This T cell receptor beta chain was identified in a study of T cells in Graves' hyperthyroidism and ophthalmopathy. Study findings and constraints: Model-based prediction identified ophthalmopathy a median 6.5 months prior to its onset.

RNA transcripts provided the source from which TCR beta CDR3 regions were amplified. First-round RT-PCR targeting the TCR CDR3 was performed with the HTBI primer set. TCRdb used MiXCR to reprocess the multiplex PCR reads, holding one entry per CDR3 protein. The sample shows about 640,000 distinct CDR3 sequences, under 25% of them seen only once. Per germline, CDR1 LGHDT and CDR2 YNNKEL (reference sequence). Between the trimmed V and J ends, which lost 1 base and 2 bases, there was a span of 11 bases. The CDR3 is 15 residues long. The sample holds many counts of this clonotype. What it recognizes is unknown.

The sequence was obtained from a man between 25 and 39 years old with Graves' ophthalmopathy. The rearrangement uses TRBV3-1 and TRBJ1-1, with a possible D match to TRBD1 (5 bases). The sequencing input was blood. The CDR3 region has the DNA TGTGCCAGCAGCCAAGCCAGGGTGCGTAACACTGAAGCTTTCTTT. Amino acids: CASSQARVRNTEAFF.